The clone carrying this T cell receptor beta chain has a count of ten or more. This sample was taken from a study of identical twins. A single record per CDR3 protein comes from TCRdb applying MiXCR to the 5' RACE reads. The profile shows 350,000 to 450,000 distinct CDR3 sequences, about 18% of them singletons. Sequencing input: naive T cells sorted from blood. The receptor was derived from a man over 45 in good health.

The CDR3 region has the DNA TGTGCCATCAGTGCAGCCGGGACGGGGAATCAGCCCCAGCATTTT. Residues: CAISAAGTGNQPQHF. The J gene is TRBJ1-5, the V gene TRBV10-3; D is possibly TRBD1 (5 bases). The germline V gene encodes CDR1 ENHRY and CDR2 SYGVKD. With 4 bases removed from V and 4 bases from J, the gap between germline ends came to 14 bases. The CDR3 length is 15 residues.